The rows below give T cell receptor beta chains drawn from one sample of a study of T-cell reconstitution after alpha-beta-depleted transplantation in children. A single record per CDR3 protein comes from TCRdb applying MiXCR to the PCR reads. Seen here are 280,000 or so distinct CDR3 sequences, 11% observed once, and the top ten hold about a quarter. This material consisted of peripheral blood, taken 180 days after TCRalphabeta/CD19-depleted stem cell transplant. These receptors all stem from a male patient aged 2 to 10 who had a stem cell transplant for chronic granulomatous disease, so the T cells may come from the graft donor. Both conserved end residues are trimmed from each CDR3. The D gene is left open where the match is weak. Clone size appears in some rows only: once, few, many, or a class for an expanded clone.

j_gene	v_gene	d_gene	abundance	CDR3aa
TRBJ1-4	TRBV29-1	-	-	SVVATTNEKLF
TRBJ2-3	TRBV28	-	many	ASRVTQRRRVTDTQY
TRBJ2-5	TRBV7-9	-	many	ASSSNLQETQY
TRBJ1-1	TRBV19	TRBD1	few	ASSIQYGTVEAF
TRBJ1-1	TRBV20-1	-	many	SAKRTAPMNTEAF
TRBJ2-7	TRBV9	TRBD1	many	ASSRGHKTGGYEQY
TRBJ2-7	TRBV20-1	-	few	SARDLGRGQY
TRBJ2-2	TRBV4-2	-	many	ASSALRRHTGELF
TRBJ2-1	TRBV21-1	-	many	ASSKWKNSSSPNNEQF
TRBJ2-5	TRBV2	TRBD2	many	ASRGLAGVLQETQY
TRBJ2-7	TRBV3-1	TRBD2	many	ASSQGPGLAGVSYEQY
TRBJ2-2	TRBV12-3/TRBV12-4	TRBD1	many	ATGDRANTGELF
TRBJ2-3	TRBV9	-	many	ASSSRTASTDTQY
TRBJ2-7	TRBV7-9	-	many	ASSALSGDYEQY
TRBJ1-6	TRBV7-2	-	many	ASSLRPAPLH
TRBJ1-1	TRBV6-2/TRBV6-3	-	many	ASSLGWGNTEAF
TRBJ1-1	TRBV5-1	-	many	ASSIVWARSKNTEAF
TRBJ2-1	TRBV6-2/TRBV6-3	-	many	ASSYPRPGSEQF
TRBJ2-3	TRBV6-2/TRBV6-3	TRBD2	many	ASSYPGTRSDTQY
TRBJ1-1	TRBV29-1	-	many	SVEAKKAF
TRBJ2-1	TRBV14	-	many	ASSTLATSYNEQF
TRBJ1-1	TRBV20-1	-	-	CARVGLGAGEAF
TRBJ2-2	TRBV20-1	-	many	SARLSGPNTGELF
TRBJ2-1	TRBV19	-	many	ASSIAAGDYNEQF
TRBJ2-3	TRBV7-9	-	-	ASTRGSTDTQY
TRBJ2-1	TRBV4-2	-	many	ASSQEGQGRIYNEQF
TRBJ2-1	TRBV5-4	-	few	ASSPQGTKYNEQF
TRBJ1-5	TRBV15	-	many	ATSSTGTPSQPQH
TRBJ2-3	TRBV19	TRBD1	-	ASSGTGGASDTQY
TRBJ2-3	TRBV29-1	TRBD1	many	SVEGGTGPDTQY
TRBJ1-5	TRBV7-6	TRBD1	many	ASSLGSGGGYSNQPQH
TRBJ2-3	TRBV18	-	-	ASSPLRPNRTPSTDTQY
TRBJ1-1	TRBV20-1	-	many	SARSRNTEAF
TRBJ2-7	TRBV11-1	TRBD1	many	ASSSRDRGLHEQY
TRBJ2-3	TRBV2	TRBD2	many	ARDKREESDTQY
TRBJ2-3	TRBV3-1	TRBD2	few	ASSEDFLAGGWSTDTQY
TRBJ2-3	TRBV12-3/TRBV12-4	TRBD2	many	ASTPGTTQADTQY
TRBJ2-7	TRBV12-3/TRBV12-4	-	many	ASSLAGWNEQY
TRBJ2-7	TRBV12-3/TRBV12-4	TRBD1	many	ASRRQGGSYEQY
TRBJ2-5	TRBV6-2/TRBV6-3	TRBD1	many	ASSLGTQGAQY
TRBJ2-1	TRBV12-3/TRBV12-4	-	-	ASITSFSSYNEQF
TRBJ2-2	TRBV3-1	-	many	ASSRARVMDTGELF
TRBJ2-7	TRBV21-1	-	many	ASSTTWTPDLNEQY
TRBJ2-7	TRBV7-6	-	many	ASSNTVIGSYEQY
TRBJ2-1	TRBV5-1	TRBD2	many	ASSLVAGVSYNEQF
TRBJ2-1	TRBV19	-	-	ASSISATNEQF
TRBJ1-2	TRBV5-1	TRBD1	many	ASSSTGERGGYT
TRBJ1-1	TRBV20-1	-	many	SVRDRGLKNTEAF
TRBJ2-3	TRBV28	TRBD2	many	ASSLGPGLAVTDTQY
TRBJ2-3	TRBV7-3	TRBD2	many	ASSLFAGGTDTQY